This is a list of T cell receptor beta chains from one sample in a study of graft-versus-host responses after intestinal transplantation. Here immunoSEQ multiplex PCR was the method, and the copy in TCRdb shows in-frame clones only, minus some. The table has about 60,000 clones, about nine tenths seen once. The specimen comprised ileum tissue, sampled more than 350 days after transplant. All receptors come from a human patient who received an intestinal transplant, so some T cells may come from the graft donor. CDR3s include the opening cysteine and the closing phenylalanine or tryptophan. D genes are given only for firm matches. Expanded clones get a size class; other rows say once, few or many, or leave the size out.

V gene: TRBV4-1
J gene: TRBJ2-6
clone size: .
D gene: .
CDR3 DNA: TGCGCCAGCAGCCAAGATCGCGGGACTGGGGCCAACGTCCTGACTTTC
CDR3 protein: CASSQDRGTGANVLTF

V gene: TRBV6-6
J gene: TRBJ1-1
clone size: once
D gene: .
CDR3 DNA: TGTGCCAGCAGACCTAGCCCACAGGTCATGAACACTGAAGCTTTCTTT
CDR3 protein: CASRPSPQVMNTEAFF

V gene: TRBV29-1
J gene: TRBJ1-2
clone size: .
D gene: .
CDR3 DNA: TGCAGCGTTGAAGGTGGGACGGGCACCTATGGCTACACCTTC
CDR3 protein: CSVEGGTGTYGYTF

V gene: TRBV5-1
J gene: TRBJ1-1
clone size: .
D gene: .
CDR3 DNA: TGCGCCAGCAGCGAAGATGGGGATCTGGGGCGCACTGAAGCTTTCTTT
CDR3 protein: CASSEDGDLGRTEAFF

V gene: TRBV5-1
J gene: TRBJ2-7
clone size: .
D gene: TRBD1
CDR3 DNA: TGCGCCAGCAGCTCGACAGATCGGGACAGGGGATACGAGCAGTACTTC
CDR3 protein: CASSSTDRDRGYEQYF

V gene: TRBV7-7
J gene: TRBJ2-1
clone size: few
D gene: TRBD2
CDR3 DNA: TGTGCCAGCAGCTTAGGACTAGCGGGGGGTTACAATGAGCAGTTCTTC
CDR3 protein: CASSLGLAGGYNEQFF

V gene: TRBV2
J gene: TRBJ1-2
clone size: .
D gene: .
CDR3 DNA: TGTGCCATACGAATGGGGGGCCCCCGCGGCTACACCTTC
CDR3 protein: CAIRMGGPRGYTF

V gene: TRBV5-1
J gene: TRBJ2-3
clone size: .
D gene: TRBD1
CDR3 DNA: TGCGCCAGCAGCCTTCGAGGACAGGGCGGCACAGATACGCAGTATTTT
CDR3 protein: CASSLRGQGGTDTQYF

V gene: TRBV9
J gene: TRBJ2-6
clone size: .
D gene: .
CDR3 DNA: TGTGCCAGCAGCGTATATCGGGGACCCGGGGCCAACGTCCTGACTTTC
CDR3 protein: CASSVYRGPGANVLTF

V gene: TRBV13
J gene: TRBJ2-7
clone size: .
D gene: TRBD2
CDR3 DNA: TGTGCCAGCAGCTTCTCCGGGGGGGTCTACGAGCAGTACTTC
CDR3 protein: CASSFSGGVYEQYF

V gene: TRBV6-1
J gene: TRBJ2-7
clone size: .
D gene: .
CDR3 DNA: TGTGCCACCCTAGGGGAGGAGTCCTCCTACGAGCAGTACTTC
CDR3 protein: CATLGEESSYEQYF

V gene: TRBV25-1
J gene: TRBJ2-2
clone size: .
D gene: .
CDR3 DNA: TGTGCCAGCACCCGGGGAAAGACCGGGGAGCTGTTTTTT
CDR3 protein: CASTRGKTGELFF

V gene: TRBV6-1
J gene: TRBJ2-3
clone size: .
D gene: TRBD2
CDR3 DNA: TGTGCCAGCAGTGGACTAGCGGTATCCACAGATACGCAGTATTTT
CDR3 protein: CASSGLAVSTDTQYF